The 18 T cell receptor beta chains reported below all come from one sample, sequenced in a study of cytomegalovirus exposure and HLA in healthy donors. PCR was performed using 60 Vbeta and 13 Jbeta primers. Produced via immunoSEQ multiplex PCR; TCRdb's table is partial and in-frame only. The table has roughly 140,000 clones, 60% to 80% seen once. Source material: PBMCs. These receptors all come from a woman aged 25 to 39 in good health and CMV-seronegative.

This chain connects TRBV19 to TRBJ1-1, with TRBD1 identical over 8 bases. V dropped 5 bases and J dropped 5; count of bases not matched to a gene: 7. CDR1 and CDR2 (germline): LNHDA, SQIVND (reference sequence). The CDR3 has 14 amino acids. CDR3 in DNA: TGTGCCAGTAGTGACCAGGGGGCGTGGACTGAAGCTTTCTTT. Its translation is CASSDQGAWTEAFF.

This rearrangement joins TRBV2 to TRBJ1-3, with TRBD1 identical over 9 bases. Germline-derived CDR1 and CDR2 are SNHLY and FYNNEI. The CDR3 has 17 amino acids. V was clipped by 6 bases and J by 0 bases; unmatched bases: 9. CDR3 loop: CASRLEGQGHSGNTIYF. In DNA form, the CDR3 reads TGTGCCAGCAGGTTGGAGGGACAGGGCCACTCTGGAAACACCATATATTTT. The whole variable domain, filled in from reference TRBV2 and TRBJ1-3, reads EPEVTQTPSHQVTQMGQEVILRCVPISNHLYFYWYRQILGQKVEFLVSFYNNEISEKSEIFDDQFSVERPDGSNFTLKIRSTKLEDSAMYFCASRLEGQGHSGNTIYFGEGSWLTVV.

The chain employs TRBV7-8 and TRBJ2-6; TRBD1 aligns across 8 bases. J was trimmed by 0 bases and V by 3 bases; bases with no gene match: 7. The CDR3 has 18 amino acids. Germline V gene sequence: CDR1 SGHVS, CDR2 FQNEAQ. DNA for the CDR3: TGTGCCAGCAGCTTCGACAGGGGCTCCAACTCTGGGGCCAACGTCCTGACTTTC. This encodes CASSFDRGSNSGANVLTF.

This clone has at least ten counts. The gene calls are TRBV5-4 and TRBJ2-2; no clear D. The germline V gene encodes CDR1 SGHNT and CDR2 YYREEE (reference sequence). Between the trimmed V and J ends, which lost 4 bases and 1 base, there was a span of 5 bases. The CDR3 is 13 residues long. This chain's CDR3 is CASSPQNTGELFF. The CDR3 DNA reads TGTGCCAGCAGCCCACAGAACACCGGGGAGCTGTTTTTT.

The chain employs TRBV9 and TRBJ2-7, with 7 bases fitting TRBD2. V shed 0 bases and J 3 bases; nucleotides not matched to a gene: 6. Germline V gives CDR1 SGDLS, CDR2 YYNGEE. The CDR3 has 15 residues. The CDR3 loop is CASSVGLAELYEQYF. The CDR3, as DNA: TGTGCCAGCAGCGTAGGGCTAGCGGAACTCTACGAGCAGTACTTC. Filled out from reference TRBV9 and TRBJ2-7, the complete variable domain reads DSGVTQTPKHLITATGQRVTLRCSPRSGDLSVYWYQQSLDQGLQFLIQYYNGEERAKGNILERFSAQQFPDLHSELNLSSLELGDSALYFCASSVGLAELYEQYFGPGTRLTVT.

The chain employs TRBV4-2 and TRBJ2-3; tentative D call: TRBD2 (6 bases). The CDR3 loop spans 14 amino acids. CDR1 LGHNA and CDR2 YNFKEQ come from the germline V gene. Trimming removed 1 base from V and 4 bases from J, with 9 bases in between. CDR3: CASSQGSGSDTQYF. The CDR3 DNA sequence: TGTGCCAGCAGCCAAGGGAGCGGGTCAGATACGCAGTATTTT.

The rearrangement joins TRBV2 to TRBJ2-5, with 8 nucleotides matching TRBD1. Germline lookup yields CDR1 SNHLY and CDR2 FYNNEI. The CDR3 runs 15 residues. The trim removed 5 bases at V and 3 bases at J, leaving 8 bases unmatched. The CDR3 sequence is CASSLDRTGKETQYF. The CDR3 coding sequence is TGTGCCAGCAGTCTAGACCGGACAGGGAAAGAGACCCAGTACTTC. The full variable domain, its missing parts supplied by reference TRBV2 and TRBJ2-5, is EPEVTQTPSHQVTQMGQEVILRCVPISNHLYFYWYRQILGQKVEFLVSFYNNEISEKSEIFDDQFSVERPDGSNFTLKIRSTKLEDSAMYFCASSLDRTGKETQYFGPGTRLLVL.

The chain employs TRBV28 and TRBJ2-7, with D possibly TRBD2 on 6 matching bases. Germline-derived CDR1 and CDR2 are MDHEN and SYDVKM. Trimming cost V 5 bases and J 3 bases, with 14 bases left between them. CDR3 length equals 14 residues. The CDR3 DNA reads as TGTGCCAGCAGTAGAGGGGCGGGGAACTACGAGCAGTACTTC. It codes for CASSRGAGNYEQYF.

This chain connects TRBV28 to TRBJ1-3; TRBD1 is a possible D gene (6 bases). Germline CDR1 and CDR2: MDHEN and SYDVKM. V shed 6 bases and J shed 4 bases, with 13 bases lying between them. The CDR3 spans 14 residues. CDR3 protein: CASSVPGVGNTIYF. As DNA, the CDR3 is TGTGCCAGCAGCGTACCAGGGGTAGGAAACACCATATATTTT.

On this clone: The same CDR3 arises from other DNA sequences in this sample as well. This chain links TRBV7-2 with TRBJ1-5; 7 bases align to TRBD1. The CDR3 totals 15 residues. V was pared by 4 bases and J by 4 bases, with 7 bases of the junction left unmatched. Germline CDR1 and CDR2: SGHTA and FQGNSA. This chain's CDR3 is CASSSLGGGNQPQHF. Here the CDR3 DNA reads TGTGCCAGCAGCTCCCTAGGGGGCGGGAATCAGCCCCAGCATTTT.

This clone turned up a few times. V and J are TRBV6-1 and TRBJ1-4, with a possible D match to TRBD1 (6 bases). Germline values: CDR1 MNHNS, CDR2 SASEGT. V lost 6 bases and J 6 bases, leaving 17 bases between the germline ends. CDR3 length equals 15 residues. The CDR3 is CASRSWGGGDEKLFF. As DNA, the CDR3 is TGTGCCAGCAGGAGCTGGGGGGGCGGGGATGAAAAACTGTTTTTT.

This sequence joins TRBV11-3 and TRBJ2-3; 7 bases are a match to TRBD1. Germline V gene lookup returns CDR1 SGHNT and CDR2 YENEEA. The V gene end was trimmed by 2 bases and the J gene end by 1 base; junction bases not matched to a gene: 6. The CDR3 loop spans 16 amino acids. CDR3: CASSLQGESGTDTQYF. DNA of the CDR3: TGTGCCAGCAGCTTACAGGGGGAGAGCGGCACAGATACGCAGTATTTT.

The gene calls are TRBV2 and TRBJ2-5, with 8 bases lining up with TRBD1. CDR3 length: 14 residues. Germline trimming cut 4 bases from V and 1 base from J; bases unmatched to any gene: 2. CDR1 is SNHLY and CDR2 is FYNNEI in the germline V gene. For the CDR3, the DNA is TGTGCCAGCAGTGCGCAGGGGGCCCAAGAGACCCAGTACTTC. Translated, it gives CASSAQGAQETQYF. The full variable domain, completed using reference TRBV2 and TRBJ2-5, is EPEVTQTPSHQVTQMGQEVILRCVPISNHLYFYWYRQILGQKVEFLVSFYNNEISEKSEIFDDQFSVERPDGSNFTLKIRSTKLEDSAMYFCASSAQGAQETQYFGPGTRLLVL.

This clone was seen more than once but under ten times. This sequence joins TRBV6-5 and TRBJ2-5; D might be TRBD1 (5 bases). V was shortened by 0 bases and J by 5 bases, with 13 bases between the two germline ends. CDR3 size: 15 residues. Germline V gene sequence: CDR1 MNHEY, CDR2 SVGAGI. CDR3 amino acids: CASSYSPGMVETQYF. The CDR3 bases are TGTGCCAGCAGTTACTCCCCAGGGATGGTGGAGACCCAGTACTTC.

This clone was recorded a few times. The rearrangement links TRBV2 to TRBJ2-6; D might be TRBD2 (5 bases). CDR1 is SNHLY, CDR2 FYNNEI, per germline. This CDR3 comprises 15 residues. With 2 bases removed from V and 3 bases from J, the gap between germline ends came to 8 bases. The CDR3 loop reads CASSELGVGANVLTF. The CDR3 DNA reads as TGTGCCAGCAGTGAACTCGGGGTTGGGGCCAACGTCCTGACTTTC.

This chain links TRBV11-2 with TRBJ2-2, with a tentative D call TRBD2 (6 bases). Trimming left V 1 base short and J 7 bases short, with 10 bases between. The CDR3 extends over 14 amino acids. CDR1 SGHAT and CDR2 FQNNGV come from the germline V gene. This chain's CDR3 is CASSLGPGDGELFF. CDR3 coding DNA: TGTGCCAGCAGCTTAGGTCCGGGGGACGGGGAGCTGTTTTTT.

The sample holds a few counts of this clone. The chain combines TRBV7-2 with TRBJ2-7; TRBD2 agrees at 16 bases. Germline CDR1 and CDR2: SGHTA and FQGNSA. V was pared by 2 bases and J by 6 bases, with 7 bases of the junction left unmatched. The CDR3 has 17 residues. CDR3 region: CASSLYGTSGGAFEQYV. The CDR3 nucleotides read TGTGCCAGCAGCTTATACGGGACTAGCGGGGGGGCTTTCGAGCAGTACGTC.

As concerns this clone: The germline gene is not matched at one end of the junction; a read error may be the cause. The chain joins TRBV7-9 to TRBJ2-1, with a tentative D call TRBD1 (5 bases). The germline CDR1 and CDR2 sequences are SEHNR and FQNEAQ (reference sequence). The CDR3 extends over 17 amino acids. For the CDR3, the DNA is TGTTCCAGCAGCTTACTGCCGGCATCCCAGCAGGGCAATGAGCAGTTCTTC. Amino acids: CSSSLLPASQQGNEQFF.